This T cell receptor beta chain is from a study of blood T cells in healthy people across ages. CDR1 is MNHEY and CDR2 is SVGEGT in the germline V gene. This CDR3 spans 15 amino acids. The V segment lost 6 bases and the J segment 4 bases; nucleotides outside the gene matches: 9. A second 7 to 11 cycle PCR used barcoded and J-beta primers. Via MiXCR, TCRdb re-called the 5' RACE reads, giving one row per CDR3 protein. Among about a million distinct CDR3 sequences listed, under 50% were seen once. The table lists this clonotype with a few counts. This chain uses TRBV6-2 or TRBV6-3 with TRBJ2-7; 10 positions match TRBD2. Sequenced sample: blood. This TCR was recovered from a man younger than 45 in good health. In DNA form, the CDR3 reads TGTGCCAGCAGCCCCGCTCTAGCGGGGGTGTACGAGCAGTACTTC. This sequence encodes CASSPALAGVYEQYF.